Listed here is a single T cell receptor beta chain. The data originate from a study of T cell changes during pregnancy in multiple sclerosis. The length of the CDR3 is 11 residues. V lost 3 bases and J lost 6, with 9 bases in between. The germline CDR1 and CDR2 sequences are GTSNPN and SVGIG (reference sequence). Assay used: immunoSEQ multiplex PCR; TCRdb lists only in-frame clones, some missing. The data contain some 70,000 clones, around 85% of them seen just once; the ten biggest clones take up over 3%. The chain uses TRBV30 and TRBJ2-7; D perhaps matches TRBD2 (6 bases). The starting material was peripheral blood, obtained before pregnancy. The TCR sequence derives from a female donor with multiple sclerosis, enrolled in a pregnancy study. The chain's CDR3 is CAWSRGGEQYF. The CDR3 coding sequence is TGTGCCTGGAGCCGGGGAGGCGAGCAGTACTTC. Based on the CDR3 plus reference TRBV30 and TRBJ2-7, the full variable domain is SQTIHQWPATLVQPVGSPLSLECTVEGTSNPNLYWYRQAAGRGLQLLFYSVGIGQISSEVPQNLSASRPQDRQFILSSKKLLLSDSGFYLCAWSRGGEQYFGPGTRLTVT.